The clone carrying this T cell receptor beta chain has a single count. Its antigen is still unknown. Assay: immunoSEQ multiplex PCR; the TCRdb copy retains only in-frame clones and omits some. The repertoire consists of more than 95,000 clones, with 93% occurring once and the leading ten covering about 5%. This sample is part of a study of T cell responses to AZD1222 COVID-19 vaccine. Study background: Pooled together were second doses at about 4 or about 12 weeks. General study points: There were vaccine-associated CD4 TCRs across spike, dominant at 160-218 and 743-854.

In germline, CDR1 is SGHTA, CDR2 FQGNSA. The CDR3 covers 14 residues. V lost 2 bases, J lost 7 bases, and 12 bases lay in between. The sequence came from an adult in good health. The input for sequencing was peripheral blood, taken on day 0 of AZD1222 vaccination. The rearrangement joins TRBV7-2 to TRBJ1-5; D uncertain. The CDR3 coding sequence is TGTGCCAGCAGCTTATTTCTCGGGGAACAGCCCCAGCATTTT. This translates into CASSLFLGEQPQHF.